Each of the 20 T cell receptor beta chains below was sequenced from the same sample in a study of cytomegalovirus exposure and HLA in healthy donors. The PCR was carried out with 60 Vbeta primers and 13 Jbeta primers. Method: immunoSEQ multiplex PCR; TCRdb's copy keeps in-frame clones and lacks some. The sample has 60,000 to 85,000 clones; roughly 82% are singletons. Input material: PBMCs. The receptors shown here come from a man aged 65 to 85 in good health and CMV-seropositive.

The genes are TRBV15 and TRBJ1-5, with D tentatively TRBD1 (6 bases). In germline, CDR1 is LNHNV, CDR2 YYDKDF (reference sequence). V lost 4 bases, J lost 1 base, and 11 bases lay in between. The CDR3 is 15 amino acids. CDR3 DNA sequence: TGTGCCACCAGCAAAGGGACACCAAGCAATCAGCCCCAGCATTTT. Translated: CATSKGTPSNQPQHF.

V and J are TRBV6-5 and TRBJ2-5; 8 nucleotides match TRBD1. The CDR3 has 14 amino acids. V shed 3 bases, J shed 5 bases, and the junction held 5 bases outside the gene matches. Germline V gene lookup returns CDR1 MNHEY and CDR2 SVGAGI. The CDR3 DNA follows: TGTGCCAGCAGTTATTCAGGGGGCGGGGAGACCCAGTACTTC. Translated, it gives CASSYSGGGETQYF.

This clone was seen once. The V call is TRBV5-1, the J call TRBJ2-1; D may be TRBD2 (6 bases). The length of the CDR3 is 13 residues. V lost 5 bases and J 2 bases, leaving 8 bases between the germline ends. Germline V CDR1 and CDR2: SGHRS, YFSETQ. The CDR3 DNA sequence: TGCGCCAGCAGTACGGGAGCCTACAATGAGCAGTTCTTC. It is translated as CASSTGAYNEQFF.

The gene calls are TRBV7-9 and TRBJ1-3; D might be TRBD1 (5 bases). The V end was cut by 7 bases, the J end by 2 bases, with 12 bases between. The CDR3 sequence is 14 residues long. Germline V lookup: CDR1 SEHNR, CDR2 FQNEAQ (reference sequence). CDR3 protein: CASTQRGAGNTIYF. The CDR3 DNA is TGTGCCAGCACCCAGCGGGGGGCTGGAAACACCATATATTTT.

This sequence joins TRBV10-1 and TRBJ1-3, with no clear D. Trimming took 4 bases from V and 3 from J, leaving 10 bases between them. CDR3 length equals 14 residues. The germline V gene has CDR1 WNHNN and CDR2 SYGVQD (reference sequence). For the CDR3, the DNA is TGCGCCAGCAGTGCCGGGAAAGATGGAAACACCATATATTTT. Its translation is CASSAGKDGNTIYF.

The chain uses TRBV30 and TRBJ1-5; D gene unclear. Germline CDR1 reads GTSNPN; CDR2 reads SVGIG (reference sequence). V lost 1 base, J lost 3 bases, and 7 bases lay in between. The CDR3 is made up of 13 amino acids. The CDR3 region is CAWSAGYNQPQHF. The CDR3 DNA reads TGTGCCTGGAGTGCGGGTTACAATCAGCCCCAGCATTTT. The whole variable domain, filled in from reference TRBV30 and TRBJ1-5, reads SQTIHQWPATLVQPVGSPLSLECTVEGTSNPNLYWYRQAAGRGLQLLFYSVGIGQISSEVPQNLSASRPQDRQFILSSKKLLLSDSGFYLCAWSAGYNQPQHFGDGTRLSIL.

The chain uses TRBV19 and TRBJ1-1, with D possibly being TRBD1 (6 bases). Germline CDR1 is LNHDA and CDR2 is SQIVND (reference sequence). V lost 7 bases to trimming and J lost 1 base, with 19 bases between them. CDR3 length equals 16 residues. CDR3 nucleotides: TGTGCCAGTATCAAGACAGGCCTCGAGGCGAACACTGAAGCTTTCTTT. This sequence encodes CASIKTGLEANTEAFF.

This chain connects TRBV7-2 to TRBJ2-2; perhaps TRBD1 as D (6 bases). CDR3 length: 14 amino acids. CDR1 and CDR2 (germline): SGHTA, FQGNSA. Trimming shortened V by 3 bases and J by 5 bases, and 10 bases separated the two germline ends. The CDR3: CASSFRGVTGELFF. The CDR3 DNA follows: TGTGCCAGCAGCTTCAGGGGAGTAACCGGGGAGCTGTTTTTT. The whole variable domain, filled in from reference TRBV7-2 and TRBJ2-2, reads GAGVSQSPSNKVTEKGKDVELRCDPISGHTALYWYRQSLGQGLEFLIYFQGNSAPDKSGLPSDRFSAERTGGSVSTLTIQRTQQEDSAVYLCASSFRGVTGELFFGEGSRLTVL.

The genes are TRBV27 and TRBJ1-1, with D possibly being TRBD1 (5 bases). V was cut by 2 bases and J by 0 bases, with 13 bases left in between. Germline CDR1 reads MNHEY; CDR2 reads SMNVEV (reference sequence). This CDR3 comprises 16 residues. As DNA, the CDR3 is TGTGCCAGCAGTTTACCAGGACAACTCATGAACACTGAAGCTTTCTTT. The encoded protein is CASSLPGQLMNTEAFF.

The CDR3 sequence: CASRDQLGSNQPQHF. The CDR3 nucleotides are TGTGCCAGCAGGGATCAGCTCGGGAGCAATCAGCCCCAGCATTTT. The chain couples TRBV6-6 to TRBJ1-5; D not resolved. The CDR3 has 15 amino acids. Per the germline V gene, CDR1 is MNHNY and CDR2 is SVGAGI (reference sequence). Trimming removed 6 bases at V and 1 base at J, with 13 bases between.

The rearrangement joins TRBV18 to TRBJ2-2; 11 nucleotides align to TRBD1. This CDR3 is built from 15 residues. V shed 3 bases, J shed 7 bases, and the junction held 4 bases outside the gene matches. Germline V lookup: CDR1 KGHSH, CDR2 LQKENI. The CDR3 bases are TGTGCCAGCTCACCTGGACAGGGGGCAGTCGGGGAGCTGTTTTTT. Translating it yields CASSPGQGAVGELFF. Full variable domain (remainder filled in from reference TRBV18 and TRBJ2-2): NAGVMQNPRHLVRRRGQEARLRCSPMKGHSHVYWYRQLPEEGLKFMVYLQKENIIDESGMPKERFSAEFPKEGPSILRIQQVVRGDSAAYFCASSPGQGAVGELFFGEGSRLTVL.

This clone was counted once. The chain recombines TRBV5-1 with TRBJ2-5, with D possibly matching TRBD1 (5 bases). The CDR3 runs to 15 residues. Per the germline V gene, CDR1 is SGHRS and CDR2 is YFSETQ. With 0 bases removed from V and 1 base from J, the gap between germline ends came to 10 bases. The CDR3 loop reads CASSLAGYGQETQYF. DNA of the CDR3: TGCGCCAGCAGCTTGGCAGGGTACGGCCAAGAGACCCAGTACTTC.

This clone was seen just once. The chain is built from TRBV5-1 and TRBJ2-1; D not certain. The V end was cut by 0 bases, the J end by 2 bases, with 6 bases between. The CDR3 totals 14 residues. Looked up from germline, CDR1 is SGHRS and CDR2 is YFSETQ. The CDR3: CASSLGQAYNEQFF. CDR3 in DNA: TGCGCCAGCAGCTTGGGACAAGCCTACAATGAGCAGTTCTTC.

The chain combines TRBV7-2 with TRBJ1-2, with D possibly being TRBD1 (6 bases). V lost 5 bases, J lost 4 bases, and 14 bases lay in between. Germline values: CDR1 SGHTA, CDR2 FQGNSA. CDR3 length equals 14 residues. The DNA for the CDR3 is TGTGCCAGCAGCCAGGGCCAGGGGCCCTATGGCTACACCTTC. Translating gives CASSQGQGPYGYTF.

The gene calls are TRBV6-5 and TRBJ2-2; TRBD2 is a possible D gene (5 bases). The length of the CDR3 is 15 residues. The ends were cut back, 2 bases at V and 4 bases at J, with 11 bases in the middle. CDR1 MNHEY and CDR2 SVGAGI come from the germline V gene. CDR3 coding DNA: TGTGCCAGCAGTTACGAGGGAATGGGCACCGGGGAGCTGTTTTTT. Amino acids: CASSYEGMGTGELFF.

V is TRBV19 and J is TRBJ1-2, with D perhaps TRBD1 (5 bases). The V gene lost 10 bases and the J gene lost 2 bases, with 14 bases spanning the gap. The CDR3 is 13 amino acids. Germline CDR1 LNHDA, CDR2 SQIVND (reference sequence). CDR3 DNA sequence: TGTGCCACCTCAGCGGGGGAGAACTATGGCTACACCTTC. Translation gives CATSAGENYGYTF. The whole variable domain, remainder taken from reference TRBV19 and TRBJ1-2, is DGGITQSPKYLFRKEGQNVTLSCEQNLNHDAMYWYRQDPGQGLRLIYYSQIVNDFQKGDIAEGYSVSREKKESFPLTVTSAQKNPTAFYLCATSAGENYGYTFGSGTRLTVV.

J is TRBJ1-1 and V is TRBV6-1; possibly TRBD1 for D (6 bases). CDR1 and CDR2 (germline): MNHNS, SASEGT. Trimming left V 5 bases short and J 5 bases short, with 12 bases between. The CDR3 sequence is 13 residues long. The CDR3 DNA sequence: TGTGCCAGCAGTACAAACAGGGTAACTGAAGCTTTCTTT. This codes for CASSTNRVTEAFF.

The V call is TRBV2, the J call TRBJ2-5, with 9 positions matching TRBD1. J gave up 6 bases and V 7 bases, and 6 bases lay outside the gene matches. The germline CDR1 and CDR2 sequences are SNHLY and FYNNEI. This CDR3 spans 13 amino acids. CDR3 in amino acids: CASNRDRAKTQYF. DNA of the CDR3: TGTGCCAGCAACCGGGACAGGGCCAAGACCCAGTACTTC.

The chain employs TRBV29-1 and TRBJ2-7; TRBD1 matches at 8 bases. Germline V lookup: CDR1 SQVTM, CDR2 ANQGSEA. This CDR3 region has 14 residues. V gave up 7 bases and J gave up 4 bases; unmatched junction bases: 12. In nucleotides, the CDR3 is TGCAGCGCAGGAACACCGGGACAGGATTACGAGCAGTACTTC. It translates to CSAGTPGQDYEQYF.

The chain combines TRBV20-1 with TRBJ1-5; TRBD1 might be the D (5 bases). The V gene's germline CDR1 is DFQATT and CDR2 SNEGSKA (reference sequence). The length of the CDR3 is 10 residues. The CDR3 nucleotides read TGCAGCTGGGGGGGGGAGCCCCAGCATTTT. Encoded protein: CSWGGEPQHF.